This T cell receptor beta chain was recorded in a study of beta chain features in type 1 diabetes listed by TCRdb under 2018. Study-wide context: No differences in mean age, gender distribution, total cell number or subset yield were found between patients and healthy donors. The study compared the TCRB repertoires of sorted circulating CD4+ T cell subsets in recently diagnosed type 1 diabetes patients with those in matched healthy donors. Regulatory and stem cell-like memory subsets were isolated from only 8 patients and roughly 8 healthy donors, whereas naive and central memory subsets came from all 30 or so donors. A total of some 110 million sorted cells were examined across all samples, and the number of cells per subset was strongly correlated with RNA yield.

A single peripheral blood draw of around 0.11 L on average was collected from each donor into heparinised tubes. Using a panel that included CD45RO, CCR7, CD25, CD127, CD95 and CD27, naive, central memory, regulatory and stem cell-like memory CD4+ T cells were sorted on a BD FACSAria II. Purity was above 95% for every sorted population. PBMCs were separated immediately by Lymphoprep density gradient centrifugation and were stained directly, without being cultured. Samples were stained and sorted in pairs, with one healthy donor and one patient per experiment, so that batch effects were minimized. The study at large found these results: A moderate but significant shortening of TCRB CDR3 length was observed in type 1 diabetes patients in all four CD4+ subsets. Patients with type 1 diabetes made fewer insertions and deleted more nucleotides at VDJ recombination sites, implying thymic rearrangement abnormalities. Naive, central memory and regulatory TCRB repertoires appeared to be more similar among patients than among healthy donors. HLA sub-analyses involved small numbers of individuals, so any influence of HLA type on TCRB rearrangement remained unresolved. Shorter templates might have been favored by PCR, but patient and control samples were amplified and corrected together, so both groups would have been affected equally by any skew. Because cDNA rather than genomic DNA was sequenced, highly expressing activated cells could have been over-represented, although no difference in activation and CD3 levels was found between groups.

The entire amount of isolated RNA was reverse transcribed using the High Capacity cDNA Reverse Transcription Kit, so the sequenced TCRB transcripts were expressed ones. Deep immunoSEQ sequencing was applied to naive, central memory and regulatory T cell samples, giving an average of approximately 4 million total reads per sample. After sorted cells were lysed in RLT buffer, RNA was extracted with DNase-treated RNeasy Micro or Mini kits, with the choice depending on cell number. Each cell subset was processed separately to prevent cross-contamination, with patient and healthy donor samples processed together. The immunoSEQ multiplex PCR was used to amplify TCRB sequences from cDNA, yielding 87-bp fragments that span the CDR3 region. The amplicons were sequenced using the Illumina HiSeq platform. The original methods were these. Synthetic template baselines were used to correct PCR bias computationally, reads within Hamming distance 2 were collapsed, and singletons that could not be merged were discarded. Reads were aligned against IMGT to assign V, D and J genes, CDR3 length and insertions or deletions at six rearrangement sites. Within each subset, clonotype counts were normalized to sorted cell number, after which true diversity and Gini coefficients were computed with the tcR R package. The overlap coefficient, calculated on TCRB nucleotide sequences, was used to measure repertoire sharing. As a proxy for the pre-selection repertoire, out-of-frame TCRB sequences from naive cells were analyzed. Sourced from immuneACCESS, this table was stored by TCRdb with only in-frame sequences that have V and J called. A share of the clones is absent; for the studies checked, an unresolved V gene accounts for under half, and the remainder has no known explanation. Clonal size and the V and J genes are those of that table, whereas D and trimming came from the DNA. Across this sample there are hundreds of thousands of clones, with around an eighth seen only once. Jointly, the top ten make up 0.02% to 0.025% of the sample.

In the germline V gene, CDR1 corresponds to SGHDT and CDR2 to YYEEEE. The V and J ends are trimmed by 2 bases and 3 bases, leaving 14 bases between them. From the cysteine up to the phenylalanine, the CDR3 has a length of 15 residues. Solely the CDR3 DNA is kept, with 45 bases framed from the first base. For this clone: The clone's antigen remains unknown. No base qualities exist here, and no much larger clone lies one base off it.

The specimen was naive CD4+ T cells from blood. The sample's cell subset or site label, decoded: true naive CD4+ T cells. Rearrangement joined TRBV5-6 to TRBJ1-2; the D segment cannot be called with confidence. This TCR came from a man aged 18 to 30 with type 1 diabetes. The nucleotide sequence reads as follows: TGTGCCAGCAGCTTACCGGGGTTCCCCTACTATGGCTACACCTTC. Translated, it reads CASSLPGFPYYGYTF.